This T cell receptor beta chain appears in the sequencing data of a study of blood T cells in healthy people across ages. Across the study: Template switching caught about one barcoded beta molecule for each two T cells.

This clonotype was recorded a few times. V lost 5 bases, J lost 5 bases, and 19 bases lay in between. The CDR3 runs to 15 residues. The germline CDR1 and CDR2 sequences are MNHEY and SMNVEV (reference sequence). A sample-barcoded 5' primer and a J-beta primer mix were used in a second PCR of roughly 7 to 11 cycles. Each CDR3 protein is one row after TCRdb ran MiXCR on the 5' RACE reads. The table records about 1.8 million distinct CDR3 sequences, 49% of them present only once. This TCR came from a woman in her forties in good health. Sequencing was carried out using blood. The rearrangement links TRBV27 to TRBJ2-7; weak D call: TRBD1 (6 bases). CDR3 region: CASSLIGGTFNEQYF. The CDR3 DNA reads as TGTGCCAGCAGTCTTATAGGGGGAACGTTCAACGAGCAGTACTTC.